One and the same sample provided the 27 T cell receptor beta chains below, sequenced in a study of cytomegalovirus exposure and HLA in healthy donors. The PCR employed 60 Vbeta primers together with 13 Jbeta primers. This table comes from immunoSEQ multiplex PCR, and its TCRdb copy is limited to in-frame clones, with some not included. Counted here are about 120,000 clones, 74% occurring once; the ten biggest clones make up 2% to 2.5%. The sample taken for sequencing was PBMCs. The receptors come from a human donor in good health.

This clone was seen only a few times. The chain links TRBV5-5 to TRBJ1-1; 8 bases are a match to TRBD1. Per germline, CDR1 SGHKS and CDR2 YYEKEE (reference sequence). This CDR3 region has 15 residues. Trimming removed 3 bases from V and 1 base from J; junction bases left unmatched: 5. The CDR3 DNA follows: TGTGCCAGCAGCTGGACAGGGATCCCGAACACTGAAGCTTTCTTT. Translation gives CASSWTGIPNTEAFF.

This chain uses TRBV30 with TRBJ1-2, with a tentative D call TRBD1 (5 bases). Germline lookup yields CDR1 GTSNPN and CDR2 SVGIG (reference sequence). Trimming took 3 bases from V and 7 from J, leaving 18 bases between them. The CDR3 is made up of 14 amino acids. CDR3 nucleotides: TGTGCCTGGAGCCCTAGGGTCTCTCAGGGTGGCTACACCTTC. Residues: CAWSPRVSQGGYTF.

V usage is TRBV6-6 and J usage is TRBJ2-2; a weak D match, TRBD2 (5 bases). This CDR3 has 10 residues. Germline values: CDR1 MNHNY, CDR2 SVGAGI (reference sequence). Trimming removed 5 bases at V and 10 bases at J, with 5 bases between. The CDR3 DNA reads TGTGCCAGCAGTCGGGAGGAGCTGTTTTTT. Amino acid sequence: CASSREELFF.

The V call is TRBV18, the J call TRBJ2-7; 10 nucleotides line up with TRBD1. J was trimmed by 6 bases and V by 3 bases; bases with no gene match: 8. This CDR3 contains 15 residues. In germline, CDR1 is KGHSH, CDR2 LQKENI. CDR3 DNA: TGTGCCAGCTCACCTACCCGACAGGGGGCGGGCGAGCAGTACTTC. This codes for CASSPTRQGAGEQYF.

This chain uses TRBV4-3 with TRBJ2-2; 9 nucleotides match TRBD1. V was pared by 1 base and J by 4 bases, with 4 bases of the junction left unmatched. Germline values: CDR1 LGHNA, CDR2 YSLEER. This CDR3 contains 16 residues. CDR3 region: CASSQGRDRVTGELFF. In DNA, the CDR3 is TGCGCCAGCAGCCAAGGTCGGGACAGGGTCACCGGGGAGCTGTTTTTT.

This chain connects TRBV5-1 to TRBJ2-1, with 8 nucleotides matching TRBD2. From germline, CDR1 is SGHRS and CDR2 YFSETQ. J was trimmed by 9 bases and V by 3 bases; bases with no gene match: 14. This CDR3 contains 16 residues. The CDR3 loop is CASSSTGTRNYGEQFF. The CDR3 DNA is TGCGCCAGCAGCTCAACCGGGACTAGGAATTATGGTGAGCAGTTCTTC.

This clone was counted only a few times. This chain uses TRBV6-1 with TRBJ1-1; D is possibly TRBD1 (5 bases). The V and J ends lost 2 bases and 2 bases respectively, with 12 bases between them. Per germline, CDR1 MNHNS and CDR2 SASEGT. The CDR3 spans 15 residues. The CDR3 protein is CASSESPGVNTEAFF. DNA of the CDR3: TGTGCCAGCAGTGAAAGTCCGGGGGTCAACACTGAAGCTTTCTTT.

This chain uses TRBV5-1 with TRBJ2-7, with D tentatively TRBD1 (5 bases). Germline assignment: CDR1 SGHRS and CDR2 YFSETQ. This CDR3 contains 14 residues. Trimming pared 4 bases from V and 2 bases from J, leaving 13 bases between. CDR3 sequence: CASSRSDSAYEQYF. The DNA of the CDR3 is TGCGCCAGCAGCCGATCCGACAGTGCCTACGAGCAGTACTTC.

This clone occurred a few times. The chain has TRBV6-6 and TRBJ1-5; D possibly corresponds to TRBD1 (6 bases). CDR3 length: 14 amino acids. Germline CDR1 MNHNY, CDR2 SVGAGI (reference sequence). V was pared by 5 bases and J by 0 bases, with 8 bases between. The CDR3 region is CASSHRVSNQPQHF. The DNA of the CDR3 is TGTGCCAGCAGTCACAGGGTTAGCAATCAGCCCCAGCATTTT.

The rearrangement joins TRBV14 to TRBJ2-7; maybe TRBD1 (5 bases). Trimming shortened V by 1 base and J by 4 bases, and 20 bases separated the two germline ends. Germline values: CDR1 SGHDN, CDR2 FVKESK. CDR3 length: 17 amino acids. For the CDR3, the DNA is TGTGCCAGCAGCCAAGGTCAATGGGGCCTGGAAAGATACGAGCAGTACTTC. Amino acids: CASSQGQWGLERYEQYF. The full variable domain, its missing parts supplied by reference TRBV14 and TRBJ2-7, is EAGVTQFPSHSVIEKGQTVTLRCDPISGHDNLYWYRRVMGKEIKFLLHFVKESKQDESGMPNNRFLAERTGGTYSTLKVQPAELEDSGVYFCASSQGQWGLERYEQYFGPGTRLTVT.

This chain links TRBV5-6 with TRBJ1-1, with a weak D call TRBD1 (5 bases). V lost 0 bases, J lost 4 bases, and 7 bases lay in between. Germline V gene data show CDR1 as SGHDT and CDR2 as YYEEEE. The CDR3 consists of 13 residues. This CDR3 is CASSLAGFTEAFF. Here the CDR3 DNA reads TGTGCCAGCAGCTTGGCAGGGTTCACTGAAGCTTTCTTT.

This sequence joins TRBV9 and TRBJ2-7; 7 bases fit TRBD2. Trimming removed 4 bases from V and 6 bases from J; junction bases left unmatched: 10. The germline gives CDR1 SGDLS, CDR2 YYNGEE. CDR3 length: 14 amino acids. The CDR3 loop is CASSREVTRGEQYF. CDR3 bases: TGTGCCAGCAGCCGGGAGGTGACTCGGGGCGAGCAGTACTTC.

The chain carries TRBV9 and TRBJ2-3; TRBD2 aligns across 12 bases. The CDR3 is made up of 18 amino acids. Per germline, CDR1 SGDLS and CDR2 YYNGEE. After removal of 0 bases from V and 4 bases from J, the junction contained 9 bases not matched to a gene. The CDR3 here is CASSVDRSSGRAADTQYF. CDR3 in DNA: TGTGCCAGCAGCGTAGACCGGTCTAGCGGGAGGGCGGCAGATACGCAGTATTTT.

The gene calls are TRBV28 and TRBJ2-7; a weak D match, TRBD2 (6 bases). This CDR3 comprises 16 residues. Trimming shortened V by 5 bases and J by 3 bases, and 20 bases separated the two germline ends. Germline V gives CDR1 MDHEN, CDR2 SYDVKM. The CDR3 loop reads CASSGGYGGIIYEQYF. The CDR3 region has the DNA TGTGCCAGCAGTGGGGGTTACGGCGGGATTATCTACGAGCAGTACTTC.

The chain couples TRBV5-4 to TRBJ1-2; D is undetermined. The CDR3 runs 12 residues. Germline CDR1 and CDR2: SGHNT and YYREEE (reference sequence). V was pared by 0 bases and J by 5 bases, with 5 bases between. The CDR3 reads CASSLAGYGYTF. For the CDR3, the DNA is TGTGCCAGCAGCTTGGCGGGGTATGGCTACACCTTC.

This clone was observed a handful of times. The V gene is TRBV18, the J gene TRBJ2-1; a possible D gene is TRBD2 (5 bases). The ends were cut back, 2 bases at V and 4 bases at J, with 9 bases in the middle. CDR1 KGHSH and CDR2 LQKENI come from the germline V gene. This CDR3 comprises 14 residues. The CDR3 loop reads CASSPDLAYNEQFF. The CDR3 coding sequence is TGTGCCAGCTCACCAGACTTAGCGTACAATGAGCAGTTCTTC. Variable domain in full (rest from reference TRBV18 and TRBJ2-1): NAGVMQNPRHLVRRRGQEARLRCSPMKGHSHVYWYRQLPEEGLKFMVYLQKENIIDESGMPKERFSAEFPKEGPSILRIQQVVRGDSAAYFCASSPDLAYNEQFFGPGTRLTVL.

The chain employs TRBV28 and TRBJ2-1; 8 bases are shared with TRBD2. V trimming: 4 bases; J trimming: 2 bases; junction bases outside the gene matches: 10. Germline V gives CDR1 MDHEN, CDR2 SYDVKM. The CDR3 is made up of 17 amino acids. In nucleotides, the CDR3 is TGTGCCAGCAGTTCCCGAAGGGATAGCGGGGCCTACAATGAGCAGTTCTTC. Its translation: CASSSRRDSGAYNEQFF.

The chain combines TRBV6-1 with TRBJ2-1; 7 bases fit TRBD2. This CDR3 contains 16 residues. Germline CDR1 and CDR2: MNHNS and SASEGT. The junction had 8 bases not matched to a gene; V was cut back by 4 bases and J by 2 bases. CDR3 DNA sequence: TGTGCCAGCAGTGGGGGCAGCGGGACTACCTACAATGAGCAGTTCTTC. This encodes CASSGGSGTTYNEQFF.

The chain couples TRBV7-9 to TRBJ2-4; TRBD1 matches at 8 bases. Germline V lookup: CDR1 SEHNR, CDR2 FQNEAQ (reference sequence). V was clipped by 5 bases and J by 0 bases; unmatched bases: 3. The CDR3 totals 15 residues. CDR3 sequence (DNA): TGTGCCAGCAGCAGGACAGGGCGAGCCAAAAACATTCAGTACTTC. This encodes CASSRTGRAKNIQYF.

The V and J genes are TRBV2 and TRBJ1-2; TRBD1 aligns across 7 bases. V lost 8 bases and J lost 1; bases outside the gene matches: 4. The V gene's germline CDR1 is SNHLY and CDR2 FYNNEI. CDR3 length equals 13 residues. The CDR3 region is CASDRDSNYGYTF. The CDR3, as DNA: TGTGCCAGCGATCGGGACAGTAACTATGGCTACACCTTC.

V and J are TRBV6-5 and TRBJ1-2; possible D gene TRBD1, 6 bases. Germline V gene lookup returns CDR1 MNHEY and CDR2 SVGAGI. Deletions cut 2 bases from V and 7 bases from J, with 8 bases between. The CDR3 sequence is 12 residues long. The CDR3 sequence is CASSYRGSGYTF. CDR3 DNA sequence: TGTGCCAGCAGTTACAGGGGGTCTGGCTACACCTTC.

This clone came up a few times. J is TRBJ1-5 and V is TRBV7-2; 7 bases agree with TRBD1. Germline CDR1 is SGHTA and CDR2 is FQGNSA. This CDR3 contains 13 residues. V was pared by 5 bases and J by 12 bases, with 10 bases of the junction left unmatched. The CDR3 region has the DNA TGTGCCAGCAGCCCCCACCGACAGGGCGACCAGCATTTT. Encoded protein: CASSPHRQGDQHF.

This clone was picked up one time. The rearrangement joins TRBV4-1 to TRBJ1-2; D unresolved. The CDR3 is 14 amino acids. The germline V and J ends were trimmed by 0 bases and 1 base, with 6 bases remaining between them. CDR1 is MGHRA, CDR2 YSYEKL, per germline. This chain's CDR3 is CASSQDPINYGYTF. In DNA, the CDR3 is TGCGCCAGCAGCCAAGATCCCATTAACTATGGCTACACCTTC.

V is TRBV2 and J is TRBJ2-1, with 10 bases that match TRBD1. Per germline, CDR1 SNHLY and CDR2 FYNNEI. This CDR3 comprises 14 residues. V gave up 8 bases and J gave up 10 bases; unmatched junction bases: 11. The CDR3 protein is CASEGTGDVREQFF. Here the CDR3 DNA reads TGTGCCAGCGAAGGGACAGGGGACGTGAGGGAGCAGTTCTTC.

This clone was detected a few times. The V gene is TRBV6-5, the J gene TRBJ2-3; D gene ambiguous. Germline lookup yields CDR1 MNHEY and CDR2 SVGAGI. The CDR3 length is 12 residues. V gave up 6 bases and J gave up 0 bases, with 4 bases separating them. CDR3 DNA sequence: TGTGCCAGCAGACATAGCACAGATACGCAGTATTTT. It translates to CASRHSTDTQYF.

The CDR3 sequence: CASSSQGRIQYF. CDR3 nucleotides: TGTGCCAGCAGTTCACAGGGACGAATTCAGTACTTC. The gene calls are TRBV27 and TRBJ2-4; possibly TRBD1 for D (6 bases). V was trimmed by 4 bases and J by 10 bases, leaving 11 bases between them. The CDR3 is made up of 12 amino acids. Germline V lookup: CDR1 MNHEY, CDR2 SMNVEV (reference sequence).

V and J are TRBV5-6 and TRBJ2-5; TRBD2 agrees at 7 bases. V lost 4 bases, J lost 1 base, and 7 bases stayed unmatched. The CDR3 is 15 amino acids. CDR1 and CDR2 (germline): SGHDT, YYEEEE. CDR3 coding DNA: TGTGCCAGCAGCCTTATCGGGGGGTCCCAAGAGACCCAGTACTTC. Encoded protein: CASSLIGGSQETQYF.